This T cell receptor (beta chain) was obtained from a study of regulatory T cells in long-lasting Graves disease. Study background: Those Graves' patients who were newly diagnosed had been on antithyroid drugs under 3 months. Study-level findings and limits: TCR diversity was lower in persistent Graves' patients (versus newly diagnosed ones). Relative to new patients (roughly 1,000), persistent patients exhibited greater sharing of public clonotypes (over 2,500).

The ends were cut back, 5 bases at V and 3 bases at J, with 12 bases in the middle. The CDR3 has 14 residues. CDR1 is MNHEY and CDR2 is SMNVEV in the germline V gene (reference sequence). Construction of the TCR beta libraries employed iRepertoire HTBI primers in conjunction with Arm-PCR of CDR3 regions. Study processing details: Across samples, around 60 TRBV and more than twelve TRBJ segments were found. TCRdb re-derived calls from the multiplex PCR reads in MiXCR, one entry per CDR3 protein. The V and J calls follow TCRdb's processing rather than the paper's. The profile shows more than 300,000 distinct CDR3 sequences, around a sixth of them singletons. The time point was: newly diagnosed GD, antithyroid drugs for less than 3 months. PBMC RNA was the source of the TCR library. A few counts support this clonotype. No antigen is known for it.

The chain is built from TRBV27 and TRBJ2-3, with TRBD1 as a possible D gene (6 bases). Sample: peripheral blood mononuclear cells (PBMCs), taken at new diagnosis, from a patient treated with antithyroid drugs. The sequence was collected from a female donor with Graves disease. The CDR3 nucleotides read TGTGCCAGCAGTCGCTCACAGGGAACAGATACGCAGTATTTT. It translates to CASSRSQGTDTQYF.